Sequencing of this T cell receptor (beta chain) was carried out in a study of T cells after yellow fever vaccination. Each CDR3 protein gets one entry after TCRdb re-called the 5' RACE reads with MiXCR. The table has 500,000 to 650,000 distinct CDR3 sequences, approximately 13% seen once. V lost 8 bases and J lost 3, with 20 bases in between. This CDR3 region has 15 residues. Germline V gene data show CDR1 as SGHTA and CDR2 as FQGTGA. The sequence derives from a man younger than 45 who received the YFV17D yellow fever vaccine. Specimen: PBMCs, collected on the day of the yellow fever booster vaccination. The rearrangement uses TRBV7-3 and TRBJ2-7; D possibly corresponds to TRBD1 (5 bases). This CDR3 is CASHEGVAVNYEQYF. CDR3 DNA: TGTGCCAGCCACGAAGGGGTCGCGGTTAACTACGAGCAGTACTTC.